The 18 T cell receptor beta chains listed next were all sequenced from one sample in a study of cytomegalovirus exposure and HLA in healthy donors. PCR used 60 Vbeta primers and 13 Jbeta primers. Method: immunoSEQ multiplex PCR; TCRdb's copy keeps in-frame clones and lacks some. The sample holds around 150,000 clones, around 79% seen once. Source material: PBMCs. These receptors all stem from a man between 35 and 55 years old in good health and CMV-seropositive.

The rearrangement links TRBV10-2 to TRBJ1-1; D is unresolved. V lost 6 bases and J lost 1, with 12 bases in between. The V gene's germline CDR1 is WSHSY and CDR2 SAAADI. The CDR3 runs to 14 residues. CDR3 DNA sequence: TGCGCCAGCAGCTCCCCCGGGGAGAACACTGAAGCTTTCTTT. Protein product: CASSSPGENTEAFF.

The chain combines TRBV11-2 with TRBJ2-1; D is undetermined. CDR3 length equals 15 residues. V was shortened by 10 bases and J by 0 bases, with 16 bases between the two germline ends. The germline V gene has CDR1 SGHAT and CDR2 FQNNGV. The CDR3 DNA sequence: TGTGCCACCTCCATTGCCTCCAGCTCCTACAATGAGCAGTTCTTC. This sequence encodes CATSIASSSYNEQFF.

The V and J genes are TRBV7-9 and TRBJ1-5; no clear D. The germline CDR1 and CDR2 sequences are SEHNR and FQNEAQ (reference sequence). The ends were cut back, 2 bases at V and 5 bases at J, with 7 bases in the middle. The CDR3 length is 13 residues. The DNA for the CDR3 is TGTGCCAGCAGCTTAATCCGTGATCAGCCCCAGCATTTT. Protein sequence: CASSLIRDQPQHF.

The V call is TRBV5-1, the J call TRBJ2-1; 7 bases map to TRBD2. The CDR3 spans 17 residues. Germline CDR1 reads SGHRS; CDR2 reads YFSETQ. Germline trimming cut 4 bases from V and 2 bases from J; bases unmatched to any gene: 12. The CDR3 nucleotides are TGCGCCAGCAGCCTATCCGTGTCTAGCGGAACCTACAATGAGCAGTTCTTC. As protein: CASSLSVSSGTYNEQFF.

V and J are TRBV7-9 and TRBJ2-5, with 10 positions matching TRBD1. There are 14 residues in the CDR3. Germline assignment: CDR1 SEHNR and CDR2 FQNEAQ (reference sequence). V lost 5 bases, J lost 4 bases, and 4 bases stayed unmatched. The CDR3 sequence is CASSRDRGSETQYF. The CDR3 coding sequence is TGTGCCAGCAGCCGGGACAGGGGCTCAGAGACCCAGTACTTC.

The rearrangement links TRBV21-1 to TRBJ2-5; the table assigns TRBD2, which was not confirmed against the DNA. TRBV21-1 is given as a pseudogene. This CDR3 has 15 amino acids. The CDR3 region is CASSKSSRDGETQYF. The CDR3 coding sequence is TGTGCCAGCAGCAAAAGCTCGCGGGACGGAGAGACCCAGTACTTC.

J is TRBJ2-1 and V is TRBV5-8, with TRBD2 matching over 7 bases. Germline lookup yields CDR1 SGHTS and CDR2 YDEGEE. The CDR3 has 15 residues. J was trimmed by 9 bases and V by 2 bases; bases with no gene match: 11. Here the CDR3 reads CASSFPSGIRGEQFF. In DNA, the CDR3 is TGTGCCAGCAGCTTCCCCAGCGGGATCCGGGGTGAGCAGTTCTTC.

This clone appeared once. CDR3 in DNA: TGTGCCAACCGGGACAGGGGTTACGAGCAGTACTTC. It translates to CANRDRGYEQYF. This chain joins TRBV2 and TRBJ2-7; TRBD1 agrees at 10 bases. The CDR3 covers 12 residues. Germline V gene sequence: CDR1 SNHLY, CDR2 FYNNEI. V shed 10 bases and J 4 bases; nucleotides not matched to a gene: 4.

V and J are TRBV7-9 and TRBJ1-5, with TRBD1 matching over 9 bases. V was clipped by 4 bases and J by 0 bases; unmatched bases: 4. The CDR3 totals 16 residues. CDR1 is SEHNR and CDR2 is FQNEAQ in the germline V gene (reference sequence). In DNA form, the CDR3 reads TGTGCCAGCAGCTACGGGACAGGGAATAGCAATCAGCCCCAGCATTTT. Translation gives CASSYGTGNSNQPQHF. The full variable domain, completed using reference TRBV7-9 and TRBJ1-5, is DTGVSQNPRHKITKRGQNVTFRCDPISEHNRLYWYRQTLGQGPEFLTYFQNEAQLEKSRLLSDRFSAERPKGSFSTLEIQRTEQGDSAMYLCASSYGTGNSNQPQHFGDGTRLSIL.

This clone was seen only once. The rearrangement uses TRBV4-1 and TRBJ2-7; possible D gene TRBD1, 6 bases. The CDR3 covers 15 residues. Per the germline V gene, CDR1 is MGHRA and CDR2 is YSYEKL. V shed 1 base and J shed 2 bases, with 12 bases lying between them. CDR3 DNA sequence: TGCGCCAGCAGCCAAGTTCCAGGGGCTACCTACGAGCAGTACTTC. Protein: CASSQVPGATYEQYF.

CDR3 sequence reads: CASSPRLAGTNNEQFF. The DNA for the CDR3 is TGCGCCAGCAGCCCCCGACTAGCGGGAACCAACAATGAGCAGTTCTTC. The chain recombines TRBV4-1 with TRBJ2-1; 11 bases align to TRBD2. The CDR3 contains 16 residues. V gave up 4 bases and J gave up 5 bases; unmatched junction bases: 7. CDR1 and CDR2 (germline): MGHRA, YSYEKL.

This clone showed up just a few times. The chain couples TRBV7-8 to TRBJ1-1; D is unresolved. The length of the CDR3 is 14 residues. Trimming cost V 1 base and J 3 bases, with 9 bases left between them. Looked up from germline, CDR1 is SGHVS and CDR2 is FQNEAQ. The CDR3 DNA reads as TGTGCCAGCAGCTTAGGGACTTTCGACACTGAAGCTTTCTTT. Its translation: CASSLGTFDTEAFF.

CDR3 region: CASSSAGDYGYTF. DNA for the CDR3: TGCGCCAGCAGCTCTGCAGGGGACTATGGCTACACCTTC. V is TRBV5-1 and J is TRBJ1-2; possibly TRBD1 for D (6 bases). With 3 bases removed from V and 3 bases from J, the gap between germline ends came to 9 bases. The CDR3 is 13 residues long. Germline-derived CDR1 and CDR2 are SGHRS and YFSETQ.

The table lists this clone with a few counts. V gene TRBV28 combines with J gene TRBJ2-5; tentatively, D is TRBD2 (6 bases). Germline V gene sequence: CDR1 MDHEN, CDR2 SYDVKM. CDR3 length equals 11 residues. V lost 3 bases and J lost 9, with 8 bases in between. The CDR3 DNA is TGTGCCAGCAGTTTTGGAGGGTCCCAGTACTTC. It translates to CASSFGGSQYF.

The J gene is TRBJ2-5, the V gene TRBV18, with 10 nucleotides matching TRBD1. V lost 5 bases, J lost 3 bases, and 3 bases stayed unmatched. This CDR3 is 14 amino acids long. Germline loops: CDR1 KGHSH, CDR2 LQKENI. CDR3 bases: TGTGCCAGCTCAGCGACAGGGGGCAAAGAGACCCAGTACTTC. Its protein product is CASSATGGKETQYF.

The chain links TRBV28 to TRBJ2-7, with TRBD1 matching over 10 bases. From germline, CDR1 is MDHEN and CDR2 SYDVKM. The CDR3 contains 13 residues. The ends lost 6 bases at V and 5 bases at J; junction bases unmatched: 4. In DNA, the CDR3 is TGTGCCAGCAGGGGACAGGGGAGCGACGAGCAGTACTTC. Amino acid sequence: CASRGQGSDEQYF. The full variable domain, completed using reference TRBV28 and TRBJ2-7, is DVKVTQSSRYLVKRTGEKVFLECVQDMDHENMFWYRQDPGLGLRLIYFSYDVKMKEKGDIPEGYSVSREKKERFSLILESASTNQTSMYLCASRGQGSDEQYFGPGTRLTVT.

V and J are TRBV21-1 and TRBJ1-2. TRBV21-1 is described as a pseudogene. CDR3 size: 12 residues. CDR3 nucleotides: TGTGCCACCCGGGGGGGGCTCTATGGCTACACCTTC. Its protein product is CATRGGLYGYTF.

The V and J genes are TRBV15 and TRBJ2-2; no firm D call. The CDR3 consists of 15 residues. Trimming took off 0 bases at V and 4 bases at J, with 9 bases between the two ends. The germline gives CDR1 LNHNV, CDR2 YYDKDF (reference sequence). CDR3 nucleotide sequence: TGTGCCACCAGCAGAGATCTGAGCGCCACCGGGGAGCTGTTTTTT. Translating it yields CATSRDLSATGELFF.